One and the same sample provided the 3 T cell receptor beta chains below, sequenced in a study of shared clonotypes between healthy human individuals. Repertoires were generated with immunoSEQ multiplex PCR, while TCRdb's copy carries only in-frame clones and drops some. In the table there are about 2.3 million clones, about 90% of which are singletons. Sequencing input: naive CD4+ T cells from PBMCs. Subset: CD45RA+ positively selected. The origin of the receptors is a young man in good health. Some clones in this sample may be carry-over from other donors' samples.

The chain links TRBV2 to TRBJ2-7; the D is unclear. This CDR3 region has 16 residues. Germline CDR1 and CDR2: SNHLY and FYNNEI. The V end was cut by 0 bases, the J end by 3 bases, with 15 bases between. CDR3 DNA: TGTGCCAGCAGTGAAGCGCTGGGTCGGAGCTTCTACGAGCAGTACTTC. Encoded protein: CASSEALGRSFYEQYF.

J is TRBJ1-1 and V is TRBV5-1, with 9 nucleotides matching TRBD1. Germline V lookup: CDR1 SGHRS, CDR2 YFSETQ. CDR3 length: 12 residues. V trimming: 5 bases; J trimming: 9 bases; junction bases outside the gene matches: 5. CDR3 loop: CASRRDRDQAFF. The CDR3 coding sequence is TGCGCCAGCAGGCGGGACAGGGATCAAGCTTTCTTT.

The chain carries TRBV7-9 and TRBJ2-7; TRBD2 is a possible D gene (6 bases). The CDR3 sequence is 14 residues long. V lost 1 base to trimming and J lost 5 bases, with 12 bases between them. The germline V gene encodes CDR1 SEHNR and CDR2 FQNEAQ (reference sequence). The CDR3 DNA sequence: TGTGCCAGCAGCTTAGGCGGGGCTAGCGACGAGCAGTACTTC. Protein: CASSLGGASDEQYF.